The 4 T cell receptor beta chains in this list originate from one sample, sequenced in a study of blood T cell repertoires in COVID-19. Data came from immunoSEQ multiplex PCR; TCRdb stores just in-frame clones and leaves some out. The table records roughly 200,000 clones, 81% of them present only once. The sequencing sample was made of peripheral blood. The origin of the receptors is a woman of 80 years or more with COVID-19, enrolled during active disease.

The chain is built from TRBV29-1 and TRBJ1-1; D remains unclear. The CDR3 has 12 amino acids. Trimming removed 4 bases at V and 3 bases at J, with 9 bases between. Germline V gene lookup returns CDR1 SQVTM and CDR2 ANQGSEA. The CDR3 loop reads CSVGVGDTEAFF. As DNA, the CDR3 is TGCAGCGTTGGAGTCGGGGACACTGAAGCTTTCTTT.

CDR3 region: CASSLEARDTEQYF. In DNA, the CDR3 is TGTGCCAGCAGCTTAGAGGCTCGGGACACCGAGCAGTACTTC. This rearrangement joins TRBV11-3 to TRBJ2-7; possibly TRBD1 for D (6 bases). Germline values: CDR1 SGHNT, CDR2 YENEEA. CDR3 length: 14 amino acids. Trimming removed 0 bases from V and 6 bases from J, with 12 bases in between.

The sample holds many counts of this clone. The chain links TRBV6-6 to TRBJ1-5, with D perhaps matching TRBD1 (5 bases). The CDR3 is made up of 15 amino acids. Germline loops: CDR1 MNHNY, CDR2 SVGAGI (reference sequence). The V gene lost 2 bases and the J gene lost 5 bases, with 13 bases spanning the gap. The CDR3 DNA reads TGTGCCAGCAGTTACGGATCAGGGATCCATCAGCCCCAGCATTTT. Amino acid sequence: CASSYGSGIHQPQHF.

V is TRBV3-1 (or the pseudogene TRBV3-2) and J is TRBJ1-4; D remains ambiguous. CDR3 size: 15 residues. The germline V and J ends were trimmed by 3 bases and 0 bases, with 8 bases remaining between them. The V gene's germline CDR1 is LGHDT and CDR2 YNNKEL (reference sequence). The CDR3 DNA reads as TGTGCCAGCAGCCAGACTGTCGCAACTAATGAAAAACTGTTTTTT. Translating gives CASSQTVATNEKLFF.